This T cell receptor beta chain originates from a study of cytotoxic CD8 clonotypes in ibrutinib-treated CLL. Study overall: The group held roughly ten relapsed/refractory and 15 treatment-naive patients, with 17 IGHV unmutated.

Details on this clone: Its antigen is undetermined.

Germline lookup yields CDR1 SGHVS and CDR2 FQNEAQ. The CDR3 extends over 13 amino acids. V was shortened by 7 bases and J by 5 bases, with 12 bases between the two germline ends. Study-wide findings and caveats: Clonality correlated strongly with circulating CD8+ T cells and exceeded age-matched healthy donors at baseline.

The sequencing depth, 1 in 200,000 to 1 in 1 million T cells, was the target. Repertoires were generated with immunoSEQ multiplex PCR, while TCRdb's copy carries only in-frame clones and drops some. The data show under 300,000 clones, with 70% to 80% seen just once and about 6% held by the top ten. This material consisted of PBMCs, taken at disease progression, from a patient treated with ibrutinib. The rearrangement joins TRBV7-8 to TRBJ2-1; D unclear. The TCR was taken from a human donor with chronic lymphocytic leukemia. In nucleotides, the CDR3 is TGTGCCAGCACTCCTAACCTAAACAATGAGCAGTTCTTC. This sequence encodes CASTPNLNNEQFF.